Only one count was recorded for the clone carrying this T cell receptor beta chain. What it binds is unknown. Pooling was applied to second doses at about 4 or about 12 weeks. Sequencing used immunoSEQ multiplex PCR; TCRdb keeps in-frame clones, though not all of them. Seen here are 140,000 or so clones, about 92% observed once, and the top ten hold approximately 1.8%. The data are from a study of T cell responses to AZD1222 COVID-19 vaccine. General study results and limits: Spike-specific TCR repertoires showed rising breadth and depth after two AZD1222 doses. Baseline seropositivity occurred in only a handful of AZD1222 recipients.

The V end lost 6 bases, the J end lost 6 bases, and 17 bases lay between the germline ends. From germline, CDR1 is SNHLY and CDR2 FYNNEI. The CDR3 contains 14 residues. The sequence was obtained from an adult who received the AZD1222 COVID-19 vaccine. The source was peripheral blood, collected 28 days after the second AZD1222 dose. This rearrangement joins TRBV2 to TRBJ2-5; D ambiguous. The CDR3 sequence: CASRVAPPGQTQYF. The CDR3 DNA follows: TGTGCCAGCAGGGTCGCTCCCCCGGGCCAGACCCAGTACTTC.